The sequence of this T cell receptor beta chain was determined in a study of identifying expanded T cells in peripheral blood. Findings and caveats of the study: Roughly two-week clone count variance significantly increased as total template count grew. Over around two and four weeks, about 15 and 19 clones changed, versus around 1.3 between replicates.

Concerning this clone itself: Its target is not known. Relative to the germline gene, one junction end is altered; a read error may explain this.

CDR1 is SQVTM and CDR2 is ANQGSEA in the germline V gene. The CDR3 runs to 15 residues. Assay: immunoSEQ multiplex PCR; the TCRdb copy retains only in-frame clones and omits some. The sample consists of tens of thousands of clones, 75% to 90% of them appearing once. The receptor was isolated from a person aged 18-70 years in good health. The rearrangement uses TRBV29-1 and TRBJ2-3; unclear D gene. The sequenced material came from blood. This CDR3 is CSTRAPEILTYTQYF. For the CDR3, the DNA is TGCAGCACCAGAGCCCCAGAGATCCTCACATATACGCAGTATTTT.